This T cell receptor beta chain was sequenced during a study of cytomegalovirus exposure and HLA in healthy donors. Study-wide results and caveats: HLA allele associations emerged for roughly 17,000 TCR beta sequences in a later analysis, at 0.05 false discovery rate. Among the sequence variants, a highly shared cluster was likely an artifact of sequencing. A later analysis linked a missense variant in DCLRE1C to the trimming of TCR beta V and J genes. Per published accounts, TCR beta sequences correctly predicted the HLA-A and HLA-B alleles of most subjects.

The PCR had 60 Vbeta and 13 Jbeta primers. Profiling relied on immunoSEQ multiplex PCR, and the TCRdb table lists in-frame clones only, not all of them. The table has about 110,000 clones, approximately 81% seen once. A note on this clone: Antigen specificity is unknown.

Germline trimming cut 4 bases from V and 1 base from J; bases unmatched to any gene: 3. CDR1 is MRHNA, CDR2 SNTAGT, per germline. The CDR3 totals 16 residues. The specimen sequenced was PBMCs. This sequence joins TRBV6-4 and TRBJ2-3, with 12 bases that match TRBD1. This sequence originates from a man under 40 in good health and CMV-seronegative. CDR3 residues: CASSAGTGGGTDTQYF. The CDR3 region has the DNA TGTGCCAGCAGTGCCGGGACAGGGGGCGGCACAGATACGCAGTATTTT.